Presented here are 8 T cell receptor beta chains from one specimen sequenced in a study of shared clonotypes between healthy human individuals. Generated by immunoSEQ multiplex PCR, the TCRdb table keeps only in-frame clones and is missing some. In the table there are millions of clones, over 85% of which are singletons. The sequencing sample was made of naive CD4+ T cells sorted from blood. The sample's subset: CD45RA+ positively selected. The receptors derive from a man in his late teens or twenties in good health.

The rearrangement uses TRBV30 and TRBJ1-3; tentatively, D is TRBD1 (6 bases). V was trimmed by 4 bases and J by 0 bases, leaving 13 bases between them. Germline CDR1 reads GTSNPN; CDR2 reads SVGIG (reference sequence). This CDR3 region has 15 residues. As DNA, the CDR3 is TGTGCCTGGATCAGGGGACGCTTCTCTGGAAACACCATATATTTT. It specifies CAWIRGRFSGNTIYF.

The V gene is TRBV29-1, the J gene TRBJ1-1, with 7 bases that match TRBD1. V shed 3 bases and J 4 bases; nucleotides not matched to a gene: 11. Germline CDR1 SQVTM, CDR2 ANQGSEA. This CDR3 contains 15 residues. CDR3 protein: CSVDGKDRVATEAFF. As DNA, the CDR3 is TGCAGCGTTGACGGTAAAGACAGGGTTGCCACTGAAGCTTTCTTT.

The chain links TRBV19 to TRBJ2-5; D might be TRBD1 or TRBD2, each matching 5 bases. The length of the CDR3 is 17 residues. V lost 5 bases to trimming and J lost 4 bases, with 23 bases between them. The germline CDR1 and CDR2 sequences are LNHDA and SQIVND (reference sequence). CDR3 sequence reads: CASSRPRGADLGETQYF. The CDR3 DNA reads TGTGCCAGTAGTCGACCGAGAGGGGCTGATTTGGGAGAGACCCAGTACTTC.

The chain recombines TRBV28 with TRBJ1-1, with D possibly being TRBD1 (6 bases). From germline, CDR1 is MDHEN and CDR2 SYDVKM. The CDR3 runs to 14 residues. The ends were cut back, 6 bases at V and 2 bases at J, with 13 bases in the middle. CDR3 sequence (DNA): TGTGCCAGCAGAGGTGGACAGACTAACACTGAAGCTTTCTTT. Its protein product is CASRGGQTNTEAFF.

This clone was counted between two and nine times. The CDR3 here is CASSPTGVDNSPLHF. Here the CDR3 DNA reads TGTGCCAGCAGCCCGACAGGGGTCGATAATTCACCCCTCCACTTT. The chain is built from TRBV25-1 and TRBJ1-6, with TRBD1 matching 8 bases. V gave up 6 bases and J gave up 5 bases; unmatched junction bases: 6. The CDR3 covers 15 residues. Germline CDR1 is MGHDK and CDR2 is SYGVNS. The whole variable domain, remainder taken from reference TRBV25-1 and TRBJ1-6, is EADIYQTPRYLVIGTGKKITLECSQTMGHDKMYWYQQDPGMELHLIHYSYGVNSTEKGDLSSESTVSRIRTEHFPLTLESARPSHTSQYLCASSPTGVDNSPLHFGNGTRLTVT.

The genes are TRBV28 and TRBJ2-7; 12 bases match TRBD1. The junction had 7 bases not matched to a gene; V was cut back by 4 bases and J by 3 bases. Per germline, CDR1 MDHEN and CDR2 SYDVKM. This CDR3 spans 16 amino acids. CDR3 in DNA: TGTGCCAGCAGTTCGAACCGGGACAGGGGGCTCTACGAGCAGTACTTC. Translating it yields CASSSNRDRGLYEQYF.

The chain carries TRBV29-1 and TRBJ2-4; 11 bases are shared with TRBD2. The germline V gene has CDR1 SQVTM and CDR2 ANQGSEA. CDR3 size: 16 residues. Germline trimming cut 2 bases from V and 0 bases from J; bases unmatched to any gene: 3. In DNA form, the CDR3 reads TGCAGCGTTGAACTAGCGGGGGGTCGAGCCAAAAACATTCAGTACTTC. Residues: CSVELAGGRAKNIQYF.

The rearrangement links TRBV30 to TRBJ1-4; TRBD1 might be the D (5 bases). V was shortened by 3 bases and J by 11 bases, with 13 bases between the two germline ends. The CDR3 is 12 residues long. Germline V gives CDR1 GTSNPN, CDR2 SVGIG (reference sequence). This chain's CDR3 is CAWSRTGGKLFF. In nucleotides, the CDR3 is TGTGCCTGGAGCAGAACCGGGGGGAAACTGTTTTTT.